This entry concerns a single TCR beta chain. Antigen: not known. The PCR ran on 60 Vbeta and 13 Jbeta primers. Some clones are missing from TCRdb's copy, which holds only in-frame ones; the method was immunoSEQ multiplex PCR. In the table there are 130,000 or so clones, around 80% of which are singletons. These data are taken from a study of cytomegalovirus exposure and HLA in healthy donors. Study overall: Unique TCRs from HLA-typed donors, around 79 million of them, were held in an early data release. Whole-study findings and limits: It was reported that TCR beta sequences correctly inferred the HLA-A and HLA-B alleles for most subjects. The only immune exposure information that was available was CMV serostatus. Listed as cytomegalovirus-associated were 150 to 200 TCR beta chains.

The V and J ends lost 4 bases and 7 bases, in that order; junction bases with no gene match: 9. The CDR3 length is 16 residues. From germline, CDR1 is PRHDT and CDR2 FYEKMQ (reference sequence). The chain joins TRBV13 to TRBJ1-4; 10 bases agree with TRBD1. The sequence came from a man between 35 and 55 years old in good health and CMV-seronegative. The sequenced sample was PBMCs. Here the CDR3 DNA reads TGTGCCAGCAGCTACGCAGGGGGGGACAGGGGTGAAAAACTGTTTTTT. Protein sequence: CASSYAGGDRGEKLFF.